This entry lists 32 T cell receptor beta chains sequenced from one sample in a study of a mutant IDH1 vaccine in newly diagnosed glioma. These receptors have no identified antigens. Documented time point: week 5, during vaccination. Topical imiquimod was applied with each vaccine dose, which held 300 ug of mutant IDH1 20-mer peptide. Generated by immunoSEQ multiplex PCR, the TCRdb table keeps only in-frame clones and is missing some. The sample records more than 25,000 clones, approximately 86% being singletons. The specimen comprised peripheral blood mononuclear cells (PBMCs), sampled from a glioma patient whose treatment included an IDH1 peptide vaccine. These receptors all stem from a woman aged 40-49 years with glioma. Some clones in this sample may be carry-over from other donors' samples.

The V call is TRBV19, the J call TRBJ1-5, with a weak D call TRBD1 (5 bases). This CDR3 region has 16 residues. The V gene's germline CDR1 is LNHDA and CDR2 SQIVND (reference sequence). V was pared by 11 bases and J by 0 bases, with 20 bases between. The CDR3, as DNA: TGTGCCCTCTCCCACCTCCCCGACAGTAGCAATCAGCCCCAGCATTTT. Protein product: CALSHLPDSSNQPQHF.

The chain has TRBV2 and TRBJ1-2, with TRBD1 matching 7 bases. This CDR3 contains 15 residues. CDR1 and CDR2 (germline): SNHLY, FYNNEI. Losses at the gene ends were 7 bases for V and 4 bases for J; bases not matched to a gene: 12. The CDR3 sequence: CASTSEGWTGYGYTF. The CDR3 bases are TGTGCCAGCACCAGTGAAGGATGGACAGGCTATGGCTACACCTTC.

The V call is TRBV11-3, the J call TRBJ1-1; D is perhaps TRBD1 (5 bases). This CDR3 spans 15 amino acids. V was trimmed by 1 base and J by 3 bases, leaving 12 bases between them. From germline, CDR1 is SGHNT and CDR2 YENEEA. This CDR3 reads CASSLVGLGDTEAFF. CDR3 sequence (DNA): TGTGCCAGCAGCTTAGTGGGACTTGGTGACACTGAAGCTTTCTTT.

This chain joins TRBV5-4 and TRBJ1-5, with D possibly TRBD1 on 5 matching bases. This CDR3 has 13 amino acids. V gave up 5 bases and J gave up 7 bases, with 13 bases separating them. Per germline, CDR1 SGHNT and CDR2 YYREEE (reference sequence). CDR3 region: CASSWGDGQPQHF. Written as DNA, the CDR3 is TGTGCCAGCAGTTGGGGCGATGGGCAGCCCCAGCATTTT.

This clone has just one count. The V gene is TRBV27, the J gene TRBJ2-1, with 10 nucleotides matching TRBD2. J lost 7 bases, V lost 6 bases, and 6 bases had no gene match. Germline CDR1 reads MNHEY; CDR2 reads SMNVEV (reference sequence). The length of the CDR3 is 14 residues. CDR3 coding DNA: TGTGCCAGCAGATTTAGCGGGAGGCAGAATGAGCAGTTCTTC. It is translated as CASRFSGRQNEQFF.

The chain recombines TRBV7-2 with TRBJ2-3; D uncertain. The germline CDR1 and CDR2 sequences are SGHTA and FQGNSA. The V gene lost 5 bases and the J gene lost 2 bases, with 11 bases spanning the gap. CDR3 length: 14 residues. Here the CDR3 reads CASSPRDPTDTQYF. The CDR3, as DNA: TGTGCCAGCAGCCCTAGAGACCCCACAGATACGCAGTATTTT.

The gene calls are TRBV7-3 and TRBJ2-1; maybe TRBD2 (5 bases). Germline CDR1 and CDR2: SGHTA and FQGTGA. Trimming took 1 base from V and 0 from J, leaving 7 bases between them. The CDR3 runs to 15 residues. The CDR3 spells CASSLRGSSYNEQFF. The DNA of the CDR3 is TGTGCCAGCAGCTTAAGAGGGAGCTCCTACAATGAGCAGTTCTTC.

This chain connects TRBV15 to TRBJ2-7, with TRBD2 identical over 15 bases. Germline CDR1 LNHNV, CDR2 YYDKDF (reference sequence). The CDR3 spans 16 residues. The V gene end was trimmed by 0 bases and the J gene end by 9 bases; junction bases not matched to a gene: 6. The CDR3 sequence is CATSRDNGLAGGPQYF. The CDR3 DNA follows: TGTGCCACCAGCAGAGATAATGGACTAGCGGGAGGGCCGCAGTACTTC.

The chain combines TRBV9 with TRBJ2-3; TRBD2 matches at 7 bases. Trimming at V came to 0 bases and at J to 5 bases, leaving 12 bases not matched to a gene. CDR1 and CDR2 from the germline V gene are SGDLS and YYNGEE. This CDR3 contains 17 residues. CDR3 nucleotide sequence: TGTGCCAGCAGCGTAGATGGTAGCGGGTGGGATATAGATACGCAGTATTTT. This gives the protein CASSVDGSGWDIDTQYF. The whole variable domain, filled in from reference TRBV9 and TRBJ2-3, reads DSGVTQTPKHLITATGQRVTLRCSPRSGDLSVYWYQQSLDQGLQFLIQYYNGEERAKGNILERFSAQQFPDLHSELNLSSLELGDSALYFCASSVDGSGWDIDTQYFGPGTRLTVL.

The rearrangement links TRBV4-2 to TRBJ1-1; no firm D call. This CDR3 contains 14 residues. Germline V CDR1 and CDR2: LGHNA, YNFKEQ. V lost 4 bases and J lost 9, with 18 bases in between. CDR3 bases: TGTGCCAGCAGCCTCGCCGAAGGAGAATATAAAGCTTTCTTT. Translating gives CASSLAEGEYKAFF.

This clone has more than one count but fewer than ten. V is TRBV5-4 and J is TRBJ2-7, with D unclear. Trimming shortened V by 5 bases and J by 4 bases, and 7 bases separated the two germline ends. Germline loops: CDR1 SGHNT, CDR2 YYREEE (reference sequence). This CDR3 is built from 11 residues. CDR3 in DNA: TGTGCCAGCAGTCAAGGGTACGAGCAGTACTTC. Translation: CASSQGYEQYF. The full variable domain, rest sourced from reference TRBV5-4 and TRBJ2-7, is ETGVTQSPTHLIKTRGQQVTLRCSSQSGHNTVSWYQQALGQGPQFIFQYYREEENGRGNFPPRFSGLQFPNYSSELNVNALELDDSALYLCASSQGYEQYFGPGTRLTVT.

This sequence joins TRBV9 and TRBJ1-2; the D gene is possibly TRBD1 (5 bases). Germline lookup yields CDR1 SGDLS and CDR2 YYNGEE. The CDR3 is made up of 15 amino acids. The germline V and J ends were trimmed by 3 bases and 2 bases, with 14 bases remaining between them. The CDR3 DNA sequence: TGTGCCAGCAGCGACGGGACGGACCGAAACTATGGCTACACCTTC. Amino acids: CASSDGTDRNYGYTF.

In its sample, this clone was seen a few times. The V gene is TRBV19, the J gene TRBJ1-1; the D is unclear. V was clipped by 3 bases and J by 8 bases, with 7 bases between them. Germline assignment: CDR1 LNHDA and CDR2 SQIVND (reference sequence). CDR3 size: 11 residues. CDR3: CASSMTSEAFF. CDR3 in DNA: TGTGCCAGTAGTATGACAAGCGAAGCTTTCTTT.

This clone was picked up a small number of times. V is TRBV30 and J is TRBJ1-1; TRBD1 matches at 7 bases. Germline CDR1 reads GTSNPN; CDR2 reads SVGIG (reference sequence). J lost 4 bases, V lost 2 bases, and 7 bases had no gene match. The CDR3 is made up of 14 amino acids. The CDR3 reads CAWSLTGVGTEAFF. The CDR3 DNA reads as TGTGCCTGGAGTTTAACAGGGGTTGGCACTGAAGCTTTCTTT.

This chain connects TRBV7-8 to TRBJ1-1, with D hard to call. The germline V gene has CDR1 SGHVS and CDR2 FQNEAQ. Trimming removed 4 bases from V and 1 base from J, with 7 bases in between. The CDR3 contains 13 residues. The CDR3 loop is CASSSDKNTEAFF. The CDR3 DNA follows: TGTGCCAGCAGCTCCGACAAGAACACTGAAGCTTTCTTT.

The chain links TRBV6-5 to TRBJ2-1; either TRBD1 or TRBD2 may fit D (5 bases each). This CDR3 region has 15 residues. V lost 6 bases and J lost 0, with 12 bases in between. CDR1 and CDR2 from the germline V gene are MNHEY and SVGAGI. Written as DNA, the CDR3 is TGTGCCAGCAGGTCCGGGACCAGCTCCTACAATGAGCAGTTCTTC. This encodes CASRSGTSSYNEQFF.

The V and J genes are TRBV6-4 and TRBJ2-2; perhaps TRBD1 as D (6 bases). CDR3 length: 15 residues. Trimming shortened V by 6 bases and J by 3 bases, and 14 bases separated the two germline ends. Germline V gene data show CDR1 as MRHNA and CDR2 as SNTAGT. This CDR3 reads CASSPGESDTGELFF. The CDR3 nucleotides read TGTGCCAGCAGCCCAGGGGAATCGGACACCGGGGAGCTGTTTTTT.

The rearrangement joins TRBV28 to TRBJ2-3; D is possibly TRBD2 (5 bases). The CDR3 totals 13 residues. CDR1 MDHEN and CDR2 SYDVKM come from the germline V gene. V was shortened by 6 bases and J by 0 bases, with 7 bases between the two germline ends. CDR3: CASREGSTDTQYF. The CDR3 DNA reads as TGTGCCAGCAGAGAGGGAAGCACAGATACGCAGTATTTT.

The rearrangement links TRBV19 to TRBJ2-7; 9 positions match TRBD2. V lost 6 bases, J lost 3 bases, and 6 bases stayed unmatched. The germline V gene has CDR1 LNHDA and CDR2 SQIVND (reference sequence). The CDR3 covers 14 residues. CDR3 bases: TGTGCCAGTAGCCTAGCGGGATCTGGCTACGAGCAGTACTTC. Its translation is CASSLAGSGYEQYF. Full variable domain (remainder filled in from reference TRBV19 and TRBJ2-7): DGGITQSPKYLFRKEGQNVTLSCEQNLNHDAMYWYRQDPGQGLRLIYYSQIVNDFQKGDIAEGYSVSREKKESFPLTVTSAQKNPTAFYLCASSLAGSGYEQYFGPGTRLTVT.

This chain joins TRBV11-2 and TRBJ2-7; D is unclear. The CDR3 sequence is 10 residues long. Germline loops: CDR1 SGHAT, CDR2 FQNNGV. Trimming pared 4 bases from V and 2 bases from J, leaving 0 bases between. This chain's CDR3 is CASSSYEQYF. CDR3 bases: TGTGCCAGCAGCTCCTACGAGCAGTACTTC.

A few counts support this clone. V and J are TRBV4-2 and TRBJ1-3; no reliable D call. The germline gives CDR1 LGHNA, CDR2 YNFKEQ. This CDR3 spans 16 amino acids. The V gene lost 0 bases and the J gene lost 0 bases, with 9 bases spanning the gap. The CDR3 coding sequence is TGTGCCAGCAGCCAAGATCAGGCCAGCTCTGGAAACACCATATATTTT. This encodes CASSQDQASSGNTIYF.

The V and J genes are TRBV5-1 and TRBJ2-1, with TRBD1 identical over 10 bases. The CDR3 covers 14 residues. After removal of 5 bases from V and 8 bases from J, the junction contained 7 bases not matched to a gene. Germline V gene lookup returns CDR1 SGHRS and CDR2 YFSETQ. The CDR3 is CASSSGQGFDEQFF. DNA for the CDR3: TGCGCCAGCAGTTCGGGACAGGGGTTTGATGAGCAGTTCTTC.

V and J are TRBV6-5 and TRBJ1-2; D gene uncertain. V was cut by 10 bases and J by 5 bases, with 17 bases left in between. This CDR3 region has 13 residues. Germline-derived CDR1 and CDR2 are MNHEY and SVGAGI. CDR3 protein: CATLGRYRYGYTF. The CDR3 DNA is TGTGCCACCCTAGGCAGGTATCGGTATGGCTACACCTTC.

The genes are TRBV6-5 and TRBJ2-5; tentatively, D is TRBD1 (5 bases). CDR1 and CDR2 from the germline V gene are MNHEY and SVGAGI. This CDR3 has 15 amino acids. Trimming removed 0 bases from V and 5 bases from J, with 13 bases in between. The CDR3, as DNA: TGTGCCAGCAGTTACTCGATCAGGGTTGGGGAGACCCAGTACTTC. This gives the protein CASSYSIRVGETQYF.

This rearrangement joins TRBV7-3 to TRBJ1-1, with 7 positions matching TRBD1. CDR1 is SGHTA and CDR2 is FQGTGA in the germline V gene. The CDR3 is made up of 15 amino acids. V lost 5 bases, J lost 1 base, and 7 bases stayed unmatched. DNA for the CDR3: TGTGCCAGCAGCCCGGAGGGGGCCCGGAACACTGAAGCTTTCTTT. This codes for CASSPEGARNTEAFF.

The chain combines TRBV5-8 with TRBJ2-7; a weak D match, TRBD2 (6 bases). Germline values: CDR1 SGHTS, CDR2 YDEGEE. The CDR3 is 16 amino acids. The ends were cut back, 3 bases at V and 3 bases at J, with 19 bases in the middle. CDR3 sequence reads: CASSSKGSGRNYEQYF. CDR3 DNA: TGTGCCAGCAGCTCAAAAGGATCGGGGAGGAACTACGAGCAGTACTTC.

This clone has a handful of counts. J is TRBJ2-1 and V is TRBV7-9; 15 positions match TRBD2. The CDR3 spans 14 residues. CDR1 is SEHNR, CDR2 FQNEAQ, per germline (reference sequence). Trimming removed 5 bases from V and 15 bases from J; junction bases left unmatched: 8. As DNA, the CDR3 is TGTGCCAGCAGCCCCGGACTAGCGGGAGGGCTGGGGTTCTTC. This translates into CASSPGLAGGLGFF. The full variable domain, with the rest looked up from reference TRBV7-9 and TRBJ2-1, is DTGVSQNPRHKITKRGQNVTFRCDPISEHNRLYWYRQTLGQGPEFLTYFQNEAQLEKSRLLSDRFSAERPKGSFSTLEIQRTEQGDSAMYLCASSPGLAGGLGFFGPGTRLTVL.

V usage is TRBV25-1 and J usage is TRBJ2-5; a weak D match, TRBD1 (6 bases). V gave up 2 bases and J gave up 4 bases, with 11 bases separating them. The CDR3 totals 14 residues. Per the germline V gene, CDR1 is MGHDK and CDR2 is SYGVNS. This CDR3 reads CASSEGGLRETQYF. The CDR3 region has the DNA TGTGCCAGCAGTGAAGGGGGCCTTCGAGAGACCCAGTACTTC.

The rearrangement uses TRBV9 and TRBJ2-7; TRBD1 matches 9 bases. CDR1 is SGDLS and CDR2 is YYNGEE in the germline V gene. V lost 0 bases to trimming and J lost 6 bases; unmatched junction nucleotides: 4. The CDR3 totals 14 residues. CDR3 residues: CASSVGDRASEQYF. CDR3 nucleotide sequence: TGTGCCAGCAGCGTAGGGGACAGGGCCAGCGAGCAGTACTTC. Drawing the rest from reference TRBV9 and TRBJ2-7, the complete variable domain is DSGVTQTPKHLITATGQRVTLRCSPRSGDLSVYWYQQSLDQGLQFLIQYYNGEERAKGNILERFSAQQFPDLHSELNLSSLELGDSALYFCASSVGDRASEQYFGPGTRLTVT.

The chain uses TRBV6-1 and TRBJ1-5, with D unresolved. Germline CDR1 and CDR2: MNHNS and SASEGT. With 2 bases removed from V and 4 bases from J, the gap between germline ends came to 12 bases. The length of the CDR3 is 15 residues. CDR3 protein: CASSESPTGNQPQHF. CDR3 nucleotide sequence: TGTGCCAGCAGTGAAAGTCCTACGGGGAATCAGCCCCAGCATTTT.

This chain connects TRBV10-3 to TRBJ2-5; D gene ambiguous. This CDR3 region has 16 residues. V was cut by 2 bases and J by 1 base, with 14 bases left in between. Germline CDR1 ENHRY, CDR2 SYGVKD. CDR3 loop: CAISESMGKGQETQYF. DNA of the CDR3: TGTGCCATCAGTGAGAGCATGGGAAAGGGCCAAGAGACCCAGTACTTC.

This clone was recorded a few times. Mismatch with germline at one junction end may stem from a read error. The genes are TRBV28 and TRBJ2-7; D unresolved. The CDR3 loop spans 13 amino acids. From germline, CDR1 is MDHEN and CDR2 SYDVKM. The CDR3 region is CASSFSMSSEQYF. CDR3 in DNA: TGTGCCAGCAGTTTTTCAATGTCCTCCGAGCAGTACTTC. Supplemented by reference TRBV28 and TRBJ2-7, the full variable domain reads DVKVTQSSRYLVKRTGEKVFLECVQDMDHENMFWYRQDPGLGLRLIYFSYDVKMKEKGDIPEGYSVSREKKERFSLILESASTNQTSMYLCASSFSMSSEQYFGPGTRLTVT.